What follows are 2 T cell receptor beta chains derived from one specimen sequenced in a study of T cells in localized non-small cell lung cancer. Assay used: immunoSEQ multiplex PCR; TCRdb lists only in-frame clones, some missing. The sample lists under 150,000 clones, about 89% occurring once. Sample: peripheral blood, taken before any cancer treatment. The receptor source for this set is a female donor older than 55 with stage I lung adenocarcinoma.

The chain recombines TRBV5-1 with TRBJ2-1; D uncertain. The CDR3 contains 15 residues. The V gene lost 3 bases and the J gene lost 2 bases, with 12 bases spanning the gap. Per the germline V gene, CDR1 is SGHRS and CDR2 is YFSETQ. The CDR3 protein is CASSSLTGPYNEQFF. CDR3 nucleotides: TGCGCCAGCAGCTCACTTACCGGGCCCTACAATGAGCAGTTCTTC.

This clone has just a few counts. The chain recombines TRBV2 with TRBJ2-7; D might be TRBD1 or TRBD2, each matching 5 bases. The CDR3 contains 14 residues. The germline CDR1 and CDR2 sequences are SNHLY and FYNNEI. Trimming stripped 4 bases from V and 0 bases from J, with 10 bases between. The CDR3 loop is CASSGTGTSYEQYF. The CDR3 bases are TGTGCCAGCAGTGGGACCGGGACCTCCTACGAGCAGTACTTC.